This TCR beta chain is from a study of shared clonotypes between healthy human individuals (dated by TCRdb to the early 2020s). Context from the whole study: The cohort included three men and a couple of women between 18 and 49 years of age. Per donor, leukapheresis produced somewhere between about 0.94 and 8.9 billion PBMCs. For each donor, CD4 naive and CD4 memory were each run on three plates, CD8 naive on two plates, and CD8 memory on one plate. To estimate repertoire size and how much clonotypes are shared between individuals, the study performed deep sequencing of blood TCR repertoires from roughly five healthy adults. Libraries were prepared and TCR repertoires were sequenced by different laboratories using diverse techniques, in order to increase sequencing depth and limit assay-specific biases.

Beyond this particular receptor, the publication reports: The genetic and exposure-history diversity represented was limited by the small number of donors. Higher generation probabilities were observed for clonotypes shared by all four sorted-subset donors than for non-shared clonotypes. Even with the large sequencing depth, rarefaction of the sorted-subset datasets indicated that sequencing was incomplete. Across a few donors, approximately 4.9% of naive CD4, approximately 4% of naive CD8, around 2.5% of memory CD4, and 0.3% to 0.45% of memory CD8 clonotypes were shared. Pairwise subsampling led to the expectation that sequencing depth would affect the degree of clonotype sharing among donors. Naive subsets generally had larger estimated clonotype richness than memory subsets. Only blood was sampled, and tissue TCR repertoires likely differ from those in blood.

Healthy HIV-negative adults with no recently reported acute infections or vaccinations were included as donors. Every donor was a Caucasian adult living in Nashville, Tennessee, USA. Magnetic negative selection was used to enrich CD4+ T cells, after which naive cells were positively selected on CD45RA and the negative fraction became the memory subset. After blood collection by leukapheresis, PBMCs were isolated using Ficoll-Histopaque density gradient centrifugation and then cryopreserved in the vapor phase of liquid nitrogen. Analytical flow cytometry was used to check the purity and quantity of every magnetically sorted T cell population. Genomic DNA was isolated from each sorted fraction and quantified by UV absorbance on a Nanodrop 2000c. Using the deep immunoSEQ assay, multiplex PCR amplified TCR CDR3 regions from genomic DNA. For each cell subset, the extracted genomic DNA was distributed evenly across all wells of several immunoSEQ 96-well plates, and each plate served as one replicate. For sorted subsets, roughly 200 ng of genomic DNA, equivalent to 25,000 to 35,000 T cell genomes, went into each replicate PCR. The purified libraries were quantified using a Qubit 3.0 fluorometer, sized with a Bioanalyzer 2100, and then quantified again using the KAPA Library Quantification kit. Every immunoSEQ 96-well plate was sequenced on a dedicated single-read 150-cycle Illumina NextSeq 550 flow cell. On the study's bioinformatics: Because the immunoSEQ output included only junctional sequences and no quality scores, the filtering could not be the same as the filtering used for full-length reads. Sequences were annotated with PyIR, a Python wrapper for IgBLAST v1.9, using IMGT germline references to assign V/J genes and CDR3. Any read was removed if the V/J assignment was weak (E-value above 1e-6), the CDR3 was missing, or the read contained stop codons, out-of-frame junctions, or ambiguous translated residues. A V3J clonotype was defined by an identical inferred V gene, J gene, and CDR3 amino acid sequence. Percentage overlap between repertoires was calculated by dividing the number of shared unique clonotypes by the size of the smaller repertoire. RTK rarefaction, the Chao1 estimator, and Recon v2.1 estimates of unobserved clonotypes were used to assess repertoire richness. Generation probabilities for all TCRbeta clonotypes obtained by the gDNA method from a handful of donors were computed using OLGA. TCRdb re-hosts the immuneACCESS table, in-frame sequences only. Its copies lack some clones; in the studies checked, an unresolved V gene accounts for under half of them, and the cause for the rest is not known. For V, J and clone size, that table is used; D and trimming come from the DNA. The sample contains roughly 2.4 million clones, approximately 96% of them found a single time. Together, the top ten hold around 0.13% of the sample.

Turning to this clone: Its cognate antigen has yet to be identified. Base-call qualities are not available, and no considerably larger clone is one nucleotide away.

V loses 4 bases at its end and J loses 0 bases; junction bases beyond the gene matches: 12. The CDR3 sequence holds 19 residues, the cysteine and phenylalanine included. The CDR3 DNA has 57 bases and is translated from base 1. CDR1 and CDR2 were assigned from the germline V gene as SGHRS and YFSETQ. The sequenced material came from naive CD4+ T cells sorted from blood. The intended sense of this specimen's cell subset or site label: CD45RA+ positively selected. The chain joins TRBV5-1 to TRBJ1-4, with 10 bases in between that match TRBD1. The sequence came from a young man in good health. The DNA is as follows: TGCGCCAGCAGCGGCCGGGACAGGGGCCCATCCTCAACTAATGAAAAACTGTTTTTT. It codes for CASSGRDRGPSSTNEKLFF.